These 9 T cell receptor beta chains were all obtained from the same sample, sequenced in a study of response to subunit inactivated influenza vaccine (dated by TCRdb to the late 2010s). Libraries were built with RT-PCR. TCRdb lists the instrument as Illumina HiSeq 2500. TCRdb ran its own pipeline on the public reads, namely fastp trimming at Q25 and MiXCR clone calling, and kept in-frame beta chains. Identical CDR3 proteins give one entry, which carries the most common genes and DNA. For this sample the table gives around 580,000 distinct CDR3 sequences, of which 12% were detected only once. The biggest ten clones account for about 10% of the sample. Sequenced material: PBMCs from blood, taken on the day of vaccination. The source is a man aged 45-60 years who received an inactivated influenza vaccine. Donor details come from another sample of the same person, matched by shared clones.

In this sample, this clonotype turned up many times. J is TRBJ2-5 and V is TRBV12-3 or TRBV12-4, with D tentatively TRBD2 (6 bases). Trimming removed 3 bases at V and 4 bases at J, with 12 bases between. CDR3 length: 14 residues. CDR3 nucleotides: TGTGCCAGCAGTTTTTTCGGGAGCACAGAGACCCAGTACTTC. It codes for CASSFFGSTETQYF.

This clonotype was counted only a few times. V gene TRBV7-2 combines with J gene TRBJ2-7; 7 bases align to TRBD2. Losses at the gene ends were 4 bases for V and 6 bases for J; bases not matched to a gene: 6. The length of the CDR3 is 13 residues. The germline CDR1 and CDR2 sequences are SGHTA and FQGNSA. CDR3 sequence reads: CASSSRLAPEQYF. The CDR3 DNA reads TGTGCCAGCAGCTCGAGACTAGCCCCCGAGCAGTACTTC.

V and J are TRBV6-1 and TRBJ2-7; 7 nucleotides align to TRBD1. The CDR3 length is 15 residues. The germline gives CDR1 MNHNS, CDR2 SASEGT. With V trimmed by 1 base and J by 3 bases, 6 bases remained unmatched. The CDR3 nucleotides are TGTGCCAGCAGTGAAGGGGGGACAGCCGTCTACGAGCAGTACTTC. Amino acid sequence: CASSEGGTAVYEQYF.

This clonotype was seen a handful of times. The gene calls are TRBV5-1 and TRBJ1-1; the D gene is possibly TRBD1 (5 bases). V was trimmed by 5 bases and J by 7 bases, leaving 18 bases between them. Germline loops: CDR1 SGHRS, CDR2 YFSETQ. This CDR3 is 14 amino acids long. In nucleotides, the CDR3 is TGCGCCAGCAGTAAAACCGGGACCCTTTATGAAGCTTTCTTT. Amino acids: CASSKTGTLYEAFF.

Only a few counts were recorded for this clonotype. In nucleotides, the CDR3 is TGCAGTGCTAGAGATATCGGGACAGGGGGCGGCTACGAGCAGTACTTC. Translation gives CSARDIGTGGGYEQYF. The rearrangement joins TRBV20-1 to TRBJ2-7, with 12 bases identical to TRBD1. CDR1 and CDR2 from the germline V gene are DFQATT and SNEGSKA (reference sequence). The CDR3 has 16 residues. With V trimmed by 0 bases and J by 3 bases, 6 bases remained unmatched.

V is TRBV7-2 and J is TRBJ2-2; 8 bases agree with TRBD2. The length of the CDR3 is 16 residues. Trimming cost V 1 base and J 6 bases; bases outside gene matches: 7. Looked up from germline, CDR1 is SGHTA and CDR2 is FQGNSA. This CDR3 reads CASSLGSGMWAGELFF. In DNA, the CDR3 is TGTGCCAGCAGCTTAGGTAGCGGGATGTGGGCCGGGGAGCTGTTTTTT.

This clonotype occurred many times. This sequence joins TRBV10-3 and TRBJ2-7, with 10 bases matching TRBD2. The V and J ends lost 4 bases and 2 bases, in that order; junction bases with no gene match: 5. The CDR3 is 15 amino acids. The germline V gene encodes CDR1 ENHRY and CDR2 SYGVKD. CDR3 bases: TGTGCCATCAGTGCTACTAGCGGGACGACCTACGAGCAGTACTTC. Amino acids: CAISATSGTTYEQYF.

This clonotype has just a few counts. The chain carries TRBV2 and TRBJ1-1; TRBD1 aligns across 8 bases. Germline V gene data show CDR1 as SNHLY and CDR2 as FYNNEI. The CDR3 runs 15 residues. V shed 8 bases and J 1 base; nucleotides not matched to a gene: 9. Written as DNA, the CDR3 is TGTGCCAGCGCTCCCACCGGGACAGGGAACACTGAAGCTTTCTTT. Protein: CASAPTGTGNTEAFF.

This chain links TRBV29-1 with TRBJ2-2, with a weak D call TRBD2 (6 bases). CDR1 and CDR2 (germline): SQVTM, ANQGSEA. V shed 5 bases and J shed 2 bases, with 21 bases lying between them. CDR3 length equals 17 residues. Here the CDR3 reads CSVINERLGLNTGELFF. CDR3 nucleotides: TGCAGCGTTATCAATGAAAGACTAGGCCTAAACACCGGGGAGCTGTTTTTT.